This entry is about one T cell receptor beta chain. This CDR3 is built from 14 residues. Germline V lookup: CDR1 SGDLS, CDR2 YYNGEE. V was pared by 0 bases and J by 4 bases, with 10 bases between. Original data processing: Using reference gene primer amplification, nucleated cell counts were estimated. The table came from immunoSEQ multiplex PCR; TCRdb's copy has only in-frame clones and leaves some out. V and J calls plus clone size are reproduced from that table; the DNA served to infer D and trimming. The table shows 26,000 or so clones, with around 90% occurring only once. This entry is derived from a study of blood T cell repertoires in COVID-19. Study-wide context: Whether acute or convalescent, the COVID-19 samples came from the United States, Italy and Spain. T cells, B-cell-depleted T cells, or PBMCs supplied cDNA or gDNA.

The material sequenced was peripheral blood. The gene calls are TRBV9 and TRBJ1-1; maybe TRBD1 (5 bases). This receptor was taken from a human donor in a cohort sampled during active COVID-19. The CDR3 loop reads CASSVAPQGTEAFF. In DNA form, the CDR3 reads TGTGCCAGCAGCGTAGCTCCCCAGGGCACTGAAGCTTTCTTT.